This TCR beta chain was observed in a study of blood T cell repertoires in COVID-19. Study as a whole: Donors in Cohort 3 counted as recovered after two negative PCRs, clearance, or symptom resolution. Nucleic acid was either cDNA or gDNA, and it came from T cells, B-cell-depleted T cells, or PBMCs.

The table came from immunoSEQ multiplex PCR; TCRdb's copy has only in-frame clones and leaves some out. The table includes hundreds of thousands of clones, 88% detected once. Cohorts were based on clinical histories the participants reported. Germline CDR1 GTSNPN, CDR2 SVGIG (reference sequence). This CDR3 is built from 13 residues. Trimming shortened V by 2 bases and J by 1 base, and 8 bases separated the two germline ends. The sequenced material came from PBMCs or T cells enriched from blood (not recorded which). The TCR originated in a woman aged 60-75 years in a cohort exposed to, infected with or recovered from COVID-19 (not recorded which). The chain has TRBV30 and TRBJ1-1; tentatively, D is TRBD1 (6 bases). The CDR3 spells CAWSRDTNTEAFF. CDR3 DNA sequence: TGTGCCTGGAGTCGGGACACGAACACTGAAGCTTTCTTT. The full variable domain, in which reference TRBV30 and TRBJ1-1 provide the parts outside the CDR3, is SQTIHQWPATLVQPVGSPLSLECTVEGTSNPNLYWYRQAAGRGLQLLFYSVGIGQISSEVPQNLSASRPQDRQFILSSKKLLLSDSGFYLCAWSRDTNTEAFFGQGTRLTVV.